This T cell receptor beta chain was obtained from a study of circulating CD8 cells and anti-PD-1 response in melanoma. By sample share, this clonotype is medium-sized (0.01 to 0.1%). The QIAseq Immune Repertoire TCR panel built the libraries from roughly 15 ng of total RNA. TCRdb fed the reads into MiXCR, producing one record per CDR3 protein. Found here are approximately 2,500 distinct CDR3 sequences, roughly 7% of them singletons; the top ten hold around 3%. Live CD3+CD8+TCRalphabeta+ cells were sorted into four subsets by PD-1 and/or TIGIT. The source was CD8+ T cells from PBMCs, collected at baseline or after one month of anti-PD-1 therapy (not recorded which). The TCR originated in a human donor with melanoma.

CDR3 in amino acids: CASGTNTEAFF. The CDR3 bases are TGTGCCAGCGGGACGAACACTGAAGCTTTCTTT. This chain joins TRBV28 and TRBJ1-1; a weak D match, TRBD1 (5 bases). This CDR3 spans 11 amino acids. V lost 8 bases and J lost 1, with 5 bases in between. The V gene's germline CDR1 is MDHEN and CDR2 SYDVKM. Drawing the rest from reference TRBV28 and TRBJ1-1, the complete variable domain is DVKVTQSSRYLVKRTGEKVFLECVQDMDHENMFWYRQDPGLGLRLIYFSYDVKMKEKGDIPEGYSVSREKKERFSLILESASTNQTSMYLCASGTNTEAFFGQGTRLTVV.